This T cell receptor beta chain was sequenced in a study of blood T cell repertoires in COVID-19. V lost 3 bases, J lost 8 bases, and 7 bases stayed unmatched. From germline, CDR1 is SGDLS and CDR2 YYNGEE. CDR3 size: 13 residues. Authors' processing steps: The authors estimated nucleated cell counts from reference gene primer amplification. Method: immunoSEQ multiplex PCR; TCRdb's copy keeps in-frame clones and lacks some. The V and J calls and clone size come from that table; D and trimming were worked out from the DNA. The table lists about 99,000 clones, roughly four fifths of them singletons. The TCR sequence derives from a man between 60 and 75 years old with acute or convalescent COVID-19. Source material: peripheral blood. The rearrangement uses TRBV9 and TRBJ1-2, with 7 bases that match TRBD1. The CDR3 loop is CASSANRGGGYTF. In DNA, the CDR3 is TGTGCCAGCAGCGCTAACAGGGGCGGGGGCTACACCTTC.